The TCR beta chain described here comes from a study of T-cell memory formation after mild COVID-19. Comment on this clonotype: The junction and the germline gene differ at one end; a read error may be behind it.

Germline V gene sequence: CDR1 SSHAT, CDR2 FNYEAQ (reference sequence). This CDR3 spans 13 amino acids. One entry per CDR3 protein, called by TCRdb with MiXCR from the 5' RACE reads. In the table there are 350,000 to 500,000 distinct CDR3 sequences, less than 25% of which are singletons. The rearrangement links TRBV7-7 to TRBJ2-7; D is unresolved. This receptor was obtained from an adult woman who had mild COVID-19 (a few samples of this study predate the infection). Cell type and time point are not known. Sequenced: PBMCs or a T cell subset sorted from them (not recorded which). In DNA, the CDR3 is TGTGCTAGCAGCTTAACTGGTCTCAGCGAGCAGTACTTC. Encoded protein: CASSLTGLSEQYF.